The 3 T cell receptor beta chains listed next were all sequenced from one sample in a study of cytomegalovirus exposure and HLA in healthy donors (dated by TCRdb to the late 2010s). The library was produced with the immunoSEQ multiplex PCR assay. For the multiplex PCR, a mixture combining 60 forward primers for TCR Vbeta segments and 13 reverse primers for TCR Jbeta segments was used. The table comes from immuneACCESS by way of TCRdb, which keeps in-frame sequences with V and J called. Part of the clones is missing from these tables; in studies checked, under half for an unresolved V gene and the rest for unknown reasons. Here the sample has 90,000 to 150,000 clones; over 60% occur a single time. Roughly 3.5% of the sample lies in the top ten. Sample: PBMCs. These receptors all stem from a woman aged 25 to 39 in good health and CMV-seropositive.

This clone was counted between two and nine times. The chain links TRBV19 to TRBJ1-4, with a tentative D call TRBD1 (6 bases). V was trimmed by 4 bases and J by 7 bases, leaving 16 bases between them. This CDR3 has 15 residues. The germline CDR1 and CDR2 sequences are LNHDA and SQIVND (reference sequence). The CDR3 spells CASSTTGSSTEKLFF. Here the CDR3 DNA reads TGTGCCAGTAGTACAACAGGGAGTTCAACTGAAAAACTGTTTTTT.

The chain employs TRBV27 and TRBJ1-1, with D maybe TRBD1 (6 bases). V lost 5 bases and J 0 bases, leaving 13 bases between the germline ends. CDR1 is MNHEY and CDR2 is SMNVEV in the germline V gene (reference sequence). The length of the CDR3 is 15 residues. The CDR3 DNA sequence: TGTGCCAGCAGTGCCTACAGGGACATGAACACTGAAGCTTTCTTT. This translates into CASSAYRDMNTEAFF.

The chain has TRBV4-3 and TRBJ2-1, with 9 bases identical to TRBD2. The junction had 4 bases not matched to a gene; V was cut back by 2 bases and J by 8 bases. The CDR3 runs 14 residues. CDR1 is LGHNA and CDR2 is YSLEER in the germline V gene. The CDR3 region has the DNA TGCGCCAGCAGCCAATATAGCGGGGGCTATGAGCAGTTCTTC. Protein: CASSQYSGGYEQFF.